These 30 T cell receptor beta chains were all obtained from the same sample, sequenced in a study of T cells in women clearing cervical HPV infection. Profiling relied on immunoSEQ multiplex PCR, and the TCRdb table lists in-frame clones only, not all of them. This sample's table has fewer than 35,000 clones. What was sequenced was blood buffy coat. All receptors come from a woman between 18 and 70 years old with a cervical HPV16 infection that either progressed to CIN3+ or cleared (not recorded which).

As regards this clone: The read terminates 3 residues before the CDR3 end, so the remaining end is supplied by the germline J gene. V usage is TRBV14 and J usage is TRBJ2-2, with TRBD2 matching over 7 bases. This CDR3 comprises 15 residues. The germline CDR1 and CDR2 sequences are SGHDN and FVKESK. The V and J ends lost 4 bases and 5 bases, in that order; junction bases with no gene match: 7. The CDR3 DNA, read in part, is TGTGCCAGCAGCCGTAGGGCGGGAGATACCGGGGAG. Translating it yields CASSRRAGDTGE. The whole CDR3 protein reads CASSRRAGDTGELFF.

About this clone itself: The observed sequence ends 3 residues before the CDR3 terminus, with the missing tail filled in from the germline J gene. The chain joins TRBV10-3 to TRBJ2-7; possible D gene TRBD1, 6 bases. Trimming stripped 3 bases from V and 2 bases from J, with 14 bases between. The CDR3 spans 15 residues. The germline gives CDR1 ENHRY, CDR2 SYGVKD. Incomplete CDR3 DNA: TGTGCCATCAGTGATACGACACAGGGAGCCTACGAG. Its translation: CAISDTTQGAYE. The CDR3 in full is CAISDTTQGAYEQYF.

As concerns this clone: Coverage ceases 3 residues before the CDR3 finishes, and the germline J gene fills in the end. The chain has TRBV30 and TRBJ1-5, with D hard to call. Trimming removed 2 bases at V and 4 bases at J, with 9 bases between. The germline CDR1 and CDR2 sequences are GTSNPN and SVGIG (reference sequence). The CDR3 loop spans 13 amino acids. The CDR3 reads CAWSPTGNQPQHF. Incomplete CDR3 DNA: TGTGCCTGGAGTCCTACGGGGAATCAGCCC.

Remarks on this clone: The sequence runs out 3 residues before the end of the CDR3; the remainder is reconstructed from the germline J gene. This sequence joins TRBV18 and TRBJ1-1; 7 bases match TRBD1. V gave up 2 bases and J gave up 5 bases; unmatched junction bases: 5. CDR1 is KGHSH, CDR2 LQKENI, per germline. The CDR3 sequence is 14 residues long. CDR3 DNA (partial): TGTGCCAGCTCACCAGAACAGGGGTGGACTGAA. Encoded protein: CASSPEQGWTE. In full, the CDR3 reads CASSPEQGWTEAFF.

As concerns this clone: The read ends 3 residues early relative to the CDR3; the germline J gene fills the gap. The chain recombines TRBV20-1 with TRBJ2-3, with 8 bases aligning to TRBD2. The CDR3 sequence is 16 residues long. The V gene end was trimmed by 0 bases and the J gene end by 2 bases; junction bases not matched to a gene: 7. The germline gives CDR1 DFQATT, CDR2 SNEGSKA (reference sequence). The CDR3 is CSARDPPGGATDTQYF. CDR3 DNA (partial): TGCAGTGCTAGAGATCCCCCGGGGGGGGCCACAGATACG.

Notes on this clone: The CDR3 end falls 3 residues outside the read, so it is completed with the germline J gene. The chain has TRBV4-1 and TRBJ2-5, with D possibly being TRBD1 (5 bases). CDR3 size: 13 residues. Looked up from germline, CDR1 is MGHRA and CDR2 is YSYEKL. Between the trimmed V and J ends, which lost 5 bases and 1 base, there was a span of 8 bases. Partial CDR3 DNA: TGCGCCAGCAGCGGGGCAGCCCAAGAGACC. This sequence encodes CASSGAAQET. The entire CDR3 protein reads CASSGAAQETQYF.

Here the CDR3 reads CASSESPSGLSYEQYF. The CDR3 DNA, read in part, is TGTGCCAGCAGTGAATCCCCAAGCGGCCTATCCTACGAG. The rearrangement uses TRBV2 and TRBJ2-7; TRBD2 is a possible D gene (5 bases). The observed sequence ends 3 residues before the CDR3 terminus, with the missing tail filled in from the germline J gene. This CDR3 has 16 amino acids. Trimming cost V 2 bases and J 1 base, with 15 bases left between them. Per the germline V gene, CDR1 is SNHLY and CDR2 is FYNNEI.

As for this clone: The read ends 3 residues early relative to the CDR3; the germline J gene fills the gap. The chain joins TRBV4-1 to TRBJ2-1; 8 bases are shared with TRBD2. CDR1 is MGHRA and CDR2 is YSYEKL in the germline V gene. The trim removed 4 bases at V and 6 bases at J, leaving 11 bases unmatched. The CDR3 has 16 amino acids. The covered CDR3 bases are TGCGCCAGCAGCCCCCGCGAGAGCGGGGGCCGCAATGAG. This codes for CASSPRESGGRNE. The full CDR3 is CASSPRESGGRNEQFF.

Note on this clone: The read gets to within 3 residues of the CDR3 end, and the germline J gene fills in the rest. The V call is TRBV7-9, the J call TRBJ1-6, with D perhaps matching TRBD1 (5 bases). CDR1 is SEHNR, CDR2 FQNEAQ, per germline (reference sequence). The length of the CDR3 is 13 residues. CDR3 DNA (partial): TGTGCCAGCAGCGTTCAGGGAATTTCGCCC. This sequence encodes CASSVQGISP. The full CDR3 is CASSVQGISPLHF.

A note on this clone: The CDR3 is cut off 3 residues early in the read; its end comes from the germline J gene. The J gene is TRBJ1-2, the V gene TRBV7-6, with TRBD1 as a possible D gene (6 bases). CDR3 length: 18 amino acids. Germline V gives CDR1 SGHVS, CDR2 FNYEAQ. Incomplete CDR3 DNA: TGTGCCAGCAGCTCGGAGGTCACGGGCGGGGGCTTATCAGATACC. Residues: CASSSEVTGGGLSDT. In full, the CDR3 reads CASSSEVTGGGLSDTYTF.

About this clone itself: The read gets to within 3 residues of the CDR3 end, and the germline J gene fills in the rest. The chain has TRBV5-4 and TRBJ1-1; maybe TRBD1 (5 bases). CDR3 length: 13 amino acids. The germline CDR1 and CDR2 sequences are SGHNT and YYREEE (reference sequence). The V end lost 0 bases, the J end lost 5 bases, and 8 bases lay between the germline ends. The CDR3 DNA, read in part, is TGTGCCAGCAGCTTGGCCAGGGTTACTGAA. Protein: CASSLARVTE. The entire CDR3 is CASSLARVTEAFF.

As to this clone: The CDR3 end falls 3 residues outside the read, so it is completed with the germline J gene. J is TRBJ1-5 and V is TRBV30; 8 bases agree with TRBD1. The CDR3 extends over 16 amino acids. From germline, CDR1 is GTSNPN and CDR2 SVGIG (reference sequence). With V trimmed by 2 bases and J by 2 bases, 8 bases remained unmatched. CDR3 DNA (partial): TGTGCCTGGAGTCTGGGACAGGCGTTAGGCAATCAGCCC. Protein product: CAWSLGQALGNQP. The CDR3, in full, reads CAWSLGQALGNQPQHF.

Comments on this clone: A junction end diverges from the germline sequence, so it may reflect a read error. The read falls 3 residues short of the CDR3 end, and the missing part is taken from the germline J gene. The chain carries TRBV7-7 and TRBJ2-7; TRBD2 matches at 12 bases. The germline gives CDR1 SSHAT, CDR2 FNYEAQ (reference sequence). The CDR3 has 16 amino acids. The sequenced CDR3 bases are TGTGCTAGCAGCCCTCTTCCTAGCGGGAGGGCCGGCGAG. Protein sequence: CASSPLPSGRAGE. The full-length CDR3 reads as CASSPLPSGRAGEQYF.

The CDR3 spells CASRDSGERQPQHF. CDR3 bases read: TGTGCCAGCCGGGACTCTGGGGAAAGGCAGCCC. The gene calls are TRBV7-9 and TRBJ1-5; D may be TRBD1 (5 bases). From the germline J gene comes the end of the CDR3, since the read stops 3 residues before it. The CDR3 is 14 amino acids. CDR1 and CDR2 (germline): SEHNR, FQNEAQ (reference sequence). V dropped 8 bases and J dropped 7 bases, with 18 bases sitting between them.

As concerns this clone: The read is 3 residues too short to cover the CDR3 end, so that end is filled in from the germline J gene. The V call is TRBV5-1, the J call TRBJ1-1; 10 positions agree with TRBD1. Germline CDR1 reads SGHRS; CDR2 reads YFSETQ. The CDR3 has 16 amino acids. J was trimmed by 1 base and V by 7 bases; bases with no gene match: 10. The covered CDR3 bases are TGCGCCAGCCTGCCGGATTGGACAGGGGGGAACACTGAA. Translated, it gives CASLPDWTGGNTE. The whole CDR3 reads CASLPDWTGGNTEAFF.

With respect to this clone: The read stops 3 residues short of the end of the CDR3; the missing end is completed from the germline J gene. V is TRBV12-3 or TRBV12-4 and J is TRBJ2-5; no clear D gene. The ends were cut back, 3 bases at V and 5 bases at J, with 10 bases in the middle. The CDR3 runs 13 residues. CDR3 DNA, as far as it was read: TGTGCCAGCAGTTTGCGCGAGACTGAGACC. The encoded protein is CASSLRETET. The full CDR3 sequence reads CASSLRETETQYF.

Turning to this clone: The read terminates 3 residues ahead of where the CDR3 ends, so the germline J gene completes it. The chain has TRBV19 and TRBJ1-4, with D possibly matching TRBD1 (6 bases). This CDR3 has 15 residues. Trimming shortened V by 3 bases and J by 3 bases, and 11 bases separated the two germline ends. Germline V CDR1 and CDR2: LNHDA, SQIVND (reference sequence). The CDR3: CASSIWTAANEKLFF. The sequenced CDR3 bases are TGTGCCAGTAGTATTTGGACAGCAGCTAATGAAAAA.

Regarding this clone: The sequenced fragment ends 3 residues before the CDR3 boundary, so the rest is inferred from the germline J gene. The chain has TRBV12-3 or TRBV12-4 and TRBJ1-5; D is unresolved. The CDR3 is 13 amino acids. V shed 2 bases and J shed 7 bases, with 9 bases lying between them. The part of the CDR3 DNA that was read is TGTGCCAGCAGTTTATCGGGGAGGCAGCCC. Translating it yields CASSLSGRQP. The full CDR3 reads CASSLSGRQPQHF.

CDR3: CASSVQGSSYEQYF. CDR3 DNA, as far as it was read: TGTGCCAGCAGTGTTCAGGGAAGCTCCTACGAG. The genes are TRBV6-1 and TRBJ2-7, with D perhaps TRBD1 (5 bases). The missing CDR3 end, 3 residues past where the read stops, is filled in from the germline J gene. CDR3 length equals 14 residues. The germline gives CDR1 MNHNS, CDR2 SASEGT. The V gene lost 4 bases and the J gene lost 0 bases, with 10 bases spanning the gap.

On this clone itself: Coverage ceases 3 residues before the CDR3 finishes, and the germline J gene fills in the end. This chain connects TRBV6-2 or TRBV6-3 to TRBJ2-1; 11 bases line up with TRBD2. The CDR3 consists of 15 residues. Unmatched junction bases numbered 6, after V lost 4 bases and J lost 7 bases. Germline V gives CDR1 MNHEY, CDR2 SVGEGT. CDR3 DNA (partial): TGTGCCAGCAGTTTACTAGCGGGAGAGGGGAATGAG. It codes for CASSLLAGEGNE. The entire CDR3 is CASSLLAGEGNEQFF.

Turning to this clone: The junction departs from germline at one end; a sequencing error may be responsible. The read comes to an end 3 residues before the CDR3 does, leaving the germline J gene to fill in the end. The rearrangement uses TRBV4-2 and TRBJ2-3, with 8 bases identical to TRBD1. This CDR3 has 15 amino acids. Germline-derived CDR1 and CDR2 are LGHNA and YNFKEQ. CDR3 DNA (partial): TGCGCCAGCAGCCCGGGACAGGCATACACAGATACG. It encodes CASSPGQAYTDT. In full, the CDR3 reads CASSPGQAYTDTQYF.

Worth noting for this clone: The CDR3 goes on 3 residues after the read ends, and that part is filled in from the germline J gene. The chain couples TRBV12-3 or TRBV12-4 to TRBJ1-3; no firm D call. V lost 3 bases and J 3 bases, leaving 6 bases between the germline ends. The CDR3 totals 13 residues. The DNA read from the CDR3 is TGTGCCAGCAGTTTCGTCCTTGGAAACACC. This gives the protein CASSFVLGNT. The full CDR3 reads CASSFVLGNTIYF.

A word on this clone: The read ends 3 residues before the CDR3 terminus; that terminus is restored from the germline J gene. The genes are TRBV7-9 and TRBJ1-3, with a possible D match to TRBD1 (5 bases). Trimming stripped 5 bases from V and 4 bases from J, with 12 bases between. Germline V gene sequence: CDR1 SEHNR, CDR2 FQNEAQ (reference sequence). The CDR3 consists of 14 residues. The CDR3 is CASSPPGLGNTIYF. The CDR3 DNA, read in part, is TGTGCCAGCAGCCCCCCGGGACTCGGAAACACC.

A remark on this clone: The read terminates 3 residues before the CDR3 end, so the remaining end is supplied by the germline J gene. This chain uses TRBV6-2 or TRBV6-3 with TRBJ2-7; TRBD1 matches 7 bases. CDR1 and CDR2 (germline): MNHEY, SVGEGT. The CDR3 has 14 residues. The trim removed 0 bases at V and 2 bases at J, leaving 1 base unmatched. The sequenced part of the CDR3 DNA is TGTGCCAGCAGTTACTCGACAGGGACCTACGAG. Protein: CASSYSTGTYE. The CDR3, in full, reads CASSYSTGTYEQYF.

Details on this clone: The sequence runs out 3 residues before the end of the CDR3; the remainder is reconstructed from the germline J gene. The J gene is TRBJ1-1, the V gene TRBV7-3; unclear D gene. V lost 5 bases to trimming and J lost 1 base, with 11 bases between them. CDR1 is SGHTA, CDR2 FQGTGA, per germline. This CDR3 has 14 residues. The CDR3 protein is CASSPKGPNTEAFF. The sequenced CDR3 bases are TGTGCCAGCAGCCCCAAGGGCCCGAACACTGAA.

The part of the CDR3 DNA that was read is TGCGCCACCTCCCATGCCAGGGGGCCGGATCAGCCC. It specifies CATSHARGPDQP. The complete CDR3 protein is CATSHARGPDQPQHF. V usage is TRBV10-1 and J usage is TRBJ1-5; 8 positions match TRBD1. The read gets to within 3 residues of the CDR3 end, and the germline J gene fills in the rest. V lost 10 bases and J lost 5; bases outside the gene matches: 13. Germline V CDR1 and CDR2: WNHNN, SYGVQD (reference sequence). The CDR3 runs 15 residues.

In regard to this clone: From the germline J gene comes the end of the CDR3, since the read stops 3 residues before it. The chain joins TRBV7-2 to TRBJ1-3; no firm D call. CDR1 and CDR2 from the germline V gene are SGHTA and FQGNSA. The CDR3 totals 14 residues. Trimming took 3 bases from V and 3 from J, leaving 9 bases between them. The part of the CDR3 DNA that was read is TGTGCCAGCAGCTTCACCCACGGTGGAAACACC. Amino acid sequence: CASSFTHGGNT. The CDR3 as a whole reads CASSFTHGGNTIYF.

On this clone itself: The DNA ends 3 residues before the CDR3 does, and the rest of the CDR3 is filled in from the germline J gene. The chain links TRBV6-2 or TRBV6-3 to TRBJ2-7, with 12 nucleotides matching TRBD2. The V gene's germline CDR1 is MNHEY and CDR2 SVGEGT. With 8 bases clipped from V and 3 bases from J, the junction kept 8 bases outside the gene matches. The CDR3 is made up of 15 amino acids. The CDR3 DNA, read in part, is TGTGCCAGCGTCGAAGGACTAGCGGGATACTACGAG. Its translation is CASVEGLAGYYE. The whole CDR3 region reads CASVEGLAGYYEQYF.

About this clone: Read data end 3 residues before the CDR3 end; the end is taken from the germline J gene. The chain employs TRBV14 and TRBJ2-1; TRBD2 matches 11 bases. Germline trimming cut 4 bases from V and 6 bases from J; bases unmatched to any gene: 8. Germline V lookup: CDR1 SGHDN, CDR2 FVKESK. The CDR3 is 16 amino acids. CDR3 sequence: CASSPRTSGSLNEQFF. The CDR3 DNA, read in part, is TGTGCCAGCAGCCCAAGGACTAGCGGGTCTCTCAATGAG.

The CDR3 region is CASSLVSSYGYTF. The sequenced part of the CDR3 DNA is TGTGCCAGCAGCTTAGTGTCTAGCTATGGC. The chain has TRBV7-9 and TRBJ1-2; D is unresolved. The read gets to within 3 residues of the CDR3 end, and the germline J gene fills in the rest. Trimming left V 1 base short and J 4 bases short, with 7 bases between. The CDR3 length is 13 residues. Germline lookup yields CDR1 SEHNR and CDR2 FQNEAQ (reference sequence). The whole variable domain, filled in from reference TRBV7-9 and TRBJ1-2, reads DTGVSQNPRHKITKRGQNVTFRCDPISEHNRLYWYRQTLGQGPEFLTYFQNEAQLEKSRLLSDRFSAERPKGSFSTLEIQRTEQGDSAMYLCASSLVSSYGYTFGSGTRLTVV.